The entry below describes one T cell receptor (beta chain). This record belongs to a study of blood T cell repertoires in COVID-19. Participant-reported clinical history was the basis for cohort assignment. The germline V gene encodes CDR1 SGHRS and CDR2 YFSETQ. The V and J ends lost 8 bases and 4 bases, in that order; junction bases with no gene match: 7. The CDR3 runs to 14 residues. This table comes from immunoSEQ multiplex PCR, and its TCRdb copy is limited to in-frame clones, with some not included. Counted here are about 340,000 clones, 80% to 90% occurring once; the ten biggest clones make up 4% to 5%.

Sequencing was done on a sample of PBMCs or T cells enriched from blood (not recorded which). This clonotype was obtained from a woman aged 40 to 50 with acute COVID-19. J is TRBJ2-5 and V is TRBV5-1, with 11 bases lining up with TRBD2. This CDR3 reads CASRTGTSGETQYF. The CDR3 DNA follows: TGCGCCAGTAGAACAGGGACTAGCGGAGAGACCCAGTACTTC.